This is a list of T cell receptor beta chains from one sample in a study of control samples from healthy donors and cancer patients. Assay used: immunoSEQ multiplex PCR; TCRdb lists only in-frame clones, some missing. The sample includes over 80,000 clones, around 85% of them seen just once. What was sequenced was blood. The receptors were gathered from a man aged 25-45 years in good health. Each CDR3 is given with its conserved first and last residue. The D gene is left open where the match is weak. Rows may omit the clone size; those that give it use once, few, many or a size class.

>.|.|TRBJ1-5|TRBV2
CASNGGEVQPQHF
TGTGCCAGCAACGGCGGCGAGGTTCAGCCCCAGCATTTT
>TRBD1|few|TRBJ2-7|TRBV4-1
CASSTRQGSYEQYF
TGCGCCAGCAGCACTCGACAGGGCTCCTACGAGCAGTACTTC
>TRBD1|.|TRBJ2-6|TRBV15
CATSRDRGGIWANVLTF
TGTGCCACCAGCAGGGACAGGGGGGGGATCTGGGCCAACGTCCTGACTTTC
>TRBD1|.|TRBJ1-5|TRBV5-6
CASSTKGQGIYNQPQHF
TGTGCCAGCAGCACCAAGGGACAGGGGATATACAATCAGCCCCAGCATTTT
>.|.|TRBJ1-6|TRBV4-1
CASSPILRQGNSPLHF
TGCGCCAGCAGCCCCATCTTGAGGCAGGGGAATTCACCCCTCCACTTT
>.|few|TRBJ2-5|TRBV11-2
CASSLVVEETQYF
TGTGCCAGCAGCTTAGTAGTAGAAGAGACCCAGTACTTC
>.|.|TRBJ2-7|TRBV15
CATSRDVRSSYEQYF
TGTGCCACCAGCAGAGATGTACGGAGTAGCTACGAGCAGTACTTC
>TRBD1|.|TRBJ1-6|TRBV5-5
CASSHGDSYNSPLHF
TGTGCCAGCAGCCACGGGGACAGCTATAATTCACCCCTCCACTTT
>.|.|TRBJ1-1|TRBV2
CASSEESGGWAFF
TGTGCCAGCAGTGAAGAAAGTGGGGGATGGGCTTTCTTT
>.|.|TRBJ1-5|TRBV21-1
CASSKALVKGARSQHF
TGTGCCAGCAGCAAAGCTTTAGTGAAGGGTGCACGGTCCCAGCATTTT
>.|.|TRBJ2-3|TRBV27
CASSLNSRPRTDTQYF
TGTGCCAGCAGTTTAAACAGCCGACCCCGCACAGATACGCAGTATTTT
>.|.|TRBJ1-5|TRBV10-3
CANSGSLNQPQHF
TGTGCCAACTCGGGCAGCCTCAATCAGCCCCAGCATTTT
>.|.|TRBJ2-1|TRBV7-2
CASSLGLSRNIHNEQFF
TGTGCCAGCAGCTTAGGTCTCTCCCGGAATATCCACAATGAGCAGTTCTTC
>.|.|TRBJ2-3|TRBV11-2
CASSLDRTDTQYF
TGTGCCAGCAGCTTAGACCGTACAGATACGCAGTATTTT
>.|.|TRBJ1-5|TRBV12-3/TRBV12-4
CASSLALHQPQHF
TGTGCCAGCAGTTTAGCGCTCCATCAGCCCCAGCATTTT
>.|.|TRBJ1-2|TRBV4-1
CASSLRRGVDGYTF
TGCGCCAGCAGTCTAAGGCGAGGGGTCGATGGCTACACCTTC
>TRBD1|.|TRBJ2-2|TRBV6-6
CASSYPGQGRTGELFF
TGTGCCAGCAGTTACCCGGGACAGGGGAGGACCGGGGAGCTGTTTTTT
>.|.|TRBJ2-1|TRBV18
CASSPREVSAQFF
TGTGCCAGCTCACCACGAGAGGTCTCGGCGCAGTTCTTC
>TRBD1|.|TRBJ2-7|TRBV9
CASSASTGWAYEQYF
TGTGCCAGCAGCGCCTCGACAGGGTGGGCCTACGAGCAGTACTTC
>TRBD2|.|TRBJ2-1|TRBV5-1
CASSFSRTRNEQFF
TGCGCCAGCAGCTTCTCAAGGACTAGAAATGAGCAGTTCTTC
>.|once|TRBJ1-2|TRBV7-9
CASSLGNYGYTF
TGTGCCAGCAGCTTAGGGAACTATGGCTACACCTTC
>.|.|TRBJ1-1|TRBV2
CASSTRWNTEAFF
TGTGCCAGCAGCACCCGGTGGAACACTGAAGCTTTCTTT
>.|.|TRBJ2-1|TRBV15
CATSRDRGGYNEQFF
TGTGCCACCAGCAGAGATCGGGGTGGGTACAATGAGCAGTTCTTC
>.|.|TRBJ2-7|TRBV5-1
CASSPMAGQDSYEQYF
TGCGCCAGCAGCCCGATGGCGGGGCAGGACTCCTACGAGCAGTACTTC
>.|few|TRBJ1-1|TRBV7-9
CASSLDSTEAFF
TGTGCCAGCAGCTTAGACTCCACCGAAGCTTTCTTT
>.|few|TRBJ1-1|TRBV2
CASAREMNTEAFF
TGTGCCAGCGCCAGGGAAATGAACACTGAAGCTTTCTTT
>TRBD1|.|TRBJ1-4|TRBV18
CASSRGTAEKLFF
TGTGCCAGCTCACGCGGGACAGCGGAAAAACTGTTTTTT
>.|.|TRBJ1-5|TRBV6-1
CASSDPYNQPQHF
TGTGCCAGCAGTGACCCTTACAATCAGCCCCAGCATTTT
>TRBD2|once|TRBJ2-2|TRBV4-1
CASSQVTVAGGNTGELFF
TGCGCCAGCAGCCAAGTGACGGTAGCGGGGGGGAACACCGGGGAGCTGTTTTTT
>.|.|TRBJ2-3|TRBV7-9
CASSFYGGDTDTQYF
TGTGCCAGCAGCTTTTACGGCGGGGATACAGATACGCAGTATTTT
>.|.|TRBJ1-2|TRBV29-1
CSVEEKGTDYGYTF
TGCAGCGTTGAAGAGAAGGGGACGGACTATGGCTACACCTTC
>.|.|TRBJ1-1|TRBV3-1/TRBV3-2
CASSQETSRANTEAFF
TGTGCCAGCAGCCAAGAAACGTCCCGGGCGAACACTGAAGCTTTCTTT
>.|.|TRBJ2-7|TRBV14
CASSGSGAAPYEQYF
TGTGCCAGCAGCGGAAGCGGTGCTGCCCCCTACGAGCAGTACTTC
>.|.|TRBJ2-7|TRBV19
CARGDGEYEQYF
TGTGCCAGAGGGGACGGGGAATACGAGCAGTACTTC
>.|.|TRBJ1-5|TRBV19
CASSIGRVGQPQHF
TGTGCCAGTAGTATAGGACGGGTGGGACAGCCCCAGCATTTT
>TRBD1|.|TRBJ1-4|TRBV13
CASSNDRGREKLFF
TGTGCCAGCAGCAATGACAGGGGGCGCGAAAAACTGTTTTTT
>TRBD1|.|TRBJ1-4|TRBV4-1
CASSQYYSGTGLEKLFF
TGCGCCAGCAGCCAGTATTATTCCGGGACAGGGCTTGAAAAACTGTTTTTT
>.|few|TRBJ2-3|TRBV5-1
CASSSRPSTDTQYF
TGCGCCAGCAGCTCCAGGCCGAGCACAGATACGCAGTATTTT
>.|.|TRBJ1-6|TRBV6-5
CASSPPGVNSPLHF
TGTGCCAGCAGCCCCCCGGGGGTTAATTCACCCCTCCACTTT
>TRBD2|once|TRBJ2-1|TRBV11-3
CASSSTEVAGYNEQFF
TGTGCCAGCAGCTCCACGGAGGTAGCGGGGTACAATGAGCAGTTCTTC
>.|few|TRBJ1-2|TRBV4-2
CASSQASAGSGYTF
TGTGCCAGCAGCCAAGCCTCTGCAGGGTCTGGCTACACCTTC
>TRBD1|.|TRBJ1-1|TRBV19
CASSSTGGRMNTEAFF
TGTGCCAGTAGTAGCACAGGGGGCCGGATGAACACTGAAGCTTTCTTT
>.|.|TRBJ2-7|TRBV7-9
CASGAVRNHSYEQYF
TGTGCCAGCGGGGCAGTCCGTAATCATTCCTATGAGCAGTACTTC
>TRBD1|once|TRBJ1-1|TRBV19
CASSMTGLTEAFF
TGTGCCAGTAGTATGACAGGGCTGACTGAAGCTTTCTTT
>.|.|TRBJ2-6|TRBV18
CASSPGGFSGANVLTF
TGTGCCAGCTCACCAGGTGGTTTCTCTGGGGCCAACGTCCTGACTTTC
>.|.|TRBJ1-1|TRBV4-1
CASSQEGMGGTTEAFF
TGCGCCAGCAGCCAAGAGGGGATGGGGGGTACCACTGAAGCTTTCTTT